This T cell receptor beta chain was found in a study of cytomegalovirus exposure and HLA in healthy donors. The PCR contained 60 Vbeta and 13 Jbeta primers. Method: immunoSEQ multiplex PCR; TCRdb's copy keeps in-frame clones and lacks some. The sample has 85,000 to 95,000 clones, approximately 63% seen once. This CDR3 has 14 amino acids. Looked up from germline, CDR1 is SGHVS and CDR2 is FNYEAQ. Trimming took off 5 bases at V and 0 bases at J, with 11 bases between the two ends. Sequencing input: PBMCs. The chain is built from TRBV7-6 and TRBJ2-7; a possible D gene is TRBD1 (5 bases). This TCR came from a woman aged 25-40 years in good health and CMV-seronegative. CDR3 nucleotide sequence: TGTGCCAGCAGCCTATGGGGCAGCTCCTACGAGCAGTACTTC. Translating gives CASSLWGSSYEQYF.